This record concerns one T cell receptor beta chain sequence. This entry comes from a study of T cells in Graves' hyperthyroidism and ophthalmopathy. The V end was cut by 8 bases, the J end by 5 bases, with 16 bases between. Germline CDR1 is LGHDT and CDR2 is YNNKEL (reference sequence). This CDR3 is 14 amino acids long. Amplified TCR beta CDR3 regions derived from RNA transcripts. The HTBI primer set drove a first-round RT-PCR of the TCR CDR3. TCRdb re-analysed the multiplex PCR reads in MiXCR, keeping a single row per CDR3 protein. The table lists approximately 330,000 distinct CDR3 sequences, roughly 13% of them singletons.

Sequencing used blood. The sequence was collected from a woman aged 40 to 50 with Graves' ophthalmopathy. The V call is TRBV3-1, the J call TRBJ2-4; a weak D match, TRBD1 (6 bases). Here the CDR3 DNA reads TGTGCCAGCGGGGGCCGGGGTAGACAAAACATTCAGTACTTC. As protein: CASGGRGRQNIQYF.